The following is a T cell receptor (beta chain) sequence with its context. Germline is not matched at one junction end, which may reflect a read error. This sample stems from a study of cytomegalovirus exposure and HLA in healthy donors. Both 60 Vbeta primers and 13 Jbeta primers went into the PCR. Sequenced by immunoSEQ multiplex PCR; TCRdb stores in-frame clones only, minus some. The sample records some 190,000 clones, 78% being singletons. CDR3 length: 14 amino acids. Germline CDR1 is SEHNR and CDR2 is FQNEAQ (reference sequence). Sequencing was performed on PBMCs. This receptor was identified in a female donor in good health and CMV-seronegative. This chain uses TRBV7-9 with TRBJ2-1; 12 bases map to TRBD2. The CDR3: CASSLAGGRNEQFF. The CDR3 region has the DNA TGTGCCAGCAGCCTAGCGGGAGGGCGGAATGAGCAGTTCTTC.